This T cell receptor beta chain was captured by sequencing in a study of technical replicates of blood from several donors. Clones were read by immunoSEQ multiplex PCR, and TCRdb kept only the in-frame ones, dropping some. The data contain tens of thousands of clones, 94% of them singletons. Germline loops: CDR1 LNHDA, CDR2 SQIVND (reference sequence). CDR3 length equals 14 residues. V dropped 3 bases and J dropped 4 bases, with 12 bases sitting between them. In this sample, this clone turned up once. This sequence was found in a human donor in good health. Sequencing was performed on T cells isolated from PBMCs. The chain couples TRBV19 to TRBJ1-2; D might be TRBD1 (5 bases). The CDR3 DNA is TGTGCCAGTAGTATGGAGGGGTCTGTCTATGGCTACACCTTC. As protein: CASSMEGSVYGYTF.